The 14 T cell receptor beta chains in this list originate from one sample, sequenced in a study of blood T cell repertoires in COVID-19. Produced via immunoSEQ multiplex PCR; TCRdb's table is partial and in-frame only. The sample lists about 52,000 clones; roughly 91% were seen once. Sequenced: peripheral blood. Every receptor here comes from a man older than 75 with active or convalescent COVID-19.

The J gene is TRBJ1-5, the V gene TRBV7-5; the table assigns TRBD1, which was not confirmed against the DNA. TRBV7-5 is a documented pseudogene. This CDR3 has 18 residues. CDR3 residues: CVRSNLAPDRGKDQPQHF. DNA of the CDR3: TGTGTCAGAAGCAACCTGGCGCCCGACAGGGGGAAGGATCAGCCCCAGCATTTT.

This chain links TRBV5-1 with TRBJ1-1; D is uncertain. Germline V lookup: CDR1 SGHRS, CDR2 YFSETQ. The CDR3 runs to 14 residues. Trimming pared 0 bases from V and 5 bases from J, leaving 11 bases between. The CDR3 is CASSLAEGWTEAFF. The CDR3 DNA reads as TGCGCCAGCAGCTTGGCCGAGGGCTGGACTGAAGCTTTCTTT.

The gene calls are TRBV7-8 and TRBJ1-5; D gene ambiguous. There are 15 residues in the CDR3. Germline-derived CDR1 and CDR2 are SGHVS and FQNEAQ. Trimming removed 4 bases from V and 0 bases from J, with 10 bases in between. CDR3: CASSYDIHSNQPQHF. The CDR3 nucleotides read TGTGCCAGCAGCTACGACATCCATAGCAATCAGCCCCAGCATTTT.

This chain's CDR3 is CASSVGQPYGYTF. In DNA, the CDR3 is TGTGCCAGCAGTGTTGGACAGCCTTACGGCTACACCTTC. J is TRBJ1-2 and V is TRBV25-1, with D maybe TRBD1 (6 bases). The CDR3 runs to 13 residues. In germline, CDR1 is MGHDK, CDR2 SYGVNS. Trimming took off 4 bases at V and 8 bases at J, with 14 bases between the two ends.

The V and J genes are TRBV6-4 and TRBJ2-2, with D hard to call. V was trimmed by 2 bases and J by 5 bases, leaving 9 bases between them. CDR3 length: 14 amino acids. The germline CDR1 and CDR2 sequences are MRHNA and SNTAGT. The DNA for the CDR3 is TGTGCCAGCAGTGACACCCAAGAGACCGGGGAGCTGTTTTTT. Translating gives CASSDTQETGELFF.

This sequence joins TRBV9 and TRBJ2-7; D ambiguous. Trimming cost V 4 bases and J 0 bases, with 11 bases left between them. The CDR3 is 14 amino acids. CDR1 is SGDLS, CDR2 YYNGEE, per germline. The DNA of the CDR3 is TGTGCCAGCAGCTTAAACCTACGCTCCTACGAGCAGTACTTC. Its protein product is CASSLNLRSYEQYF.

The chain has TRBV2 and TRBJ2-1, with TRBD2 matching 7 bases. With V trimmed by 3 bases and J by 1 base, 6 bases remained unmatched. The CDR3 runs 16 residues. Germline CDR1 is SNHLY and CDR2 is FYNNEI. The CDR3 here is CASSDWGGESYNEQFF. The CDR3 nucleotides are TGTGCCAGCAGTGATTGGGGGGGTGAGTCCTACAATGAGCAGTTCTTC.

J is TRBJ2-7 and V is TRBV11-2, with a weak D call TRBD2 (5 bases). Germline CDR1 is SGHAT and CDR2 is FQNNGV. V gave up 6 bases and J gave up 1 base, with 7 bases separating them. CDR3 length: 12 amino acids. The CDR3 DNA reads TGTGCCAGCAGTGGGAGATCCTACGAGCAGTACTTC. Protein product: CASSGRSYEQYF.

The chain combines TRBV4-3 with TRBJ1-5; D gene uncertain. V dropped 4 bases and J dropped 3 bases, with 7 bases sitting between them. There are 13 residues in the CDR3. The germline CDR1 and CDR2 sequences are LGHNA and YSLEER. For the CDR3, the DNA is TGCGCCAGCAGCCGCGTCCTCAATCAGCCCCAGCATTTT. As protein: CASSRVLNQPQHF.

The chain joins TRBV2 to TRBJ1-6; 8 bases match TRBD1. This CDR3 spans 16 amino acids. J lost 4 bases, V lost 4 bases, and 6 bases had no gene match. Per germline, CDR1 SNHLY and CDR2 FYNNEI. This CDR3 is CASSGPRTGYNSPLHF. CDR3 sequence (DNA): TGTGCCAGCAGTGGCCCCCGGACAGGGTATAATTCACCCCTCCACTTT.

The rearrangement joins TRBV4-1 to TRBJ2-5, with a weak D call TRBD1 (5 bases). Trimming removed 0 bases at V and 1 base at J, with 9 bases between. The germline V gene encodes CDR1 MGHRA and CDR2 YSYEKL. The CDR3 contains 15 residues. CDR3 amino acids: CASSQDGRVQETQYF. The CDR3 coding sequence is TGCGCCAGCAGCCAAGATGGCAGGGTCCAAGAGACCCAGTACTTC.

The chain joins TRBV19 to TRBJ2-1, with 7 bases matching TRBD1. The CDR3 has 15 residues. V shed 4 bases and J 0 bases; nucleotides not matched to a gene: 3. CDR1 is LNHDA and CDR2 is SQIVND in the germline V gene (reference sequence). The CDR3 nucleotides are TGTGCCAGTAGTACGACAGGGAACTCCTACAATGAGCAGTTCTTC. Its protein product is CASSTTGNSYNEQFF.

This clone came up a few times. The chain combines TRBV7-2 with TRBJ1-2; the D gene is possibly TRBD1 (5 bases). The CDR3 spans 15 residues. V lost 4 bases to trimming and J lost 6 bases, with 18 bases between them. CDR1 and CDR2 (germline): SGHTA, FQGNSA. This CDR3 is CASSSYYGGLDGYTF. The DNA for the CDR3 is TGTGCCAGCAGCTCCTACTACGGGGGATTGGATGGCTACACCTTC.

V and J are TRBV28 and TRBJ1-3; D gene unclear. CDR1 and CDR2 from the germline V gene are MDHEN and SYDVKM. The CDR3 is 16 amino acids. Between the trimmed V and J ends, which lost 0 bases and 0 bases, there was a span of 9 bases. The CDR3 sequence: CASSLWSGDSGNTIYF. The CDR3 region has the DNA TGTGCCAGCAGTTTATGGTCAGGTGACTCTGGAAACACCATATATTTT.